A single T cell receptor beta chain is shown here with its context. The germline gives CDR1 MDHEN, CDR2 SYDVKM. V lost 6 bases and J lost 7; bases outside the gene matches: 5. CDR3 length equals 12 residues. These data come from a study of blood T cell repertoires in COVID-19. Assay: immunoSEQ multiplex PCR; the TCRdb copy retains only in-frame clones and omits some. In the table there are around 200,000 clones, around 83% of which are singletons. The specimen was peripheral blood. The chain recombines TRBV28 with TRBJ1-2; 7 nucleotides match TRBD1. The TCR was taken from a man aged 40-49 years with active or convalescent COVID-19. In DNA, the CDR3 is TGTGCCAGCAGACAGGGGAATGGTGGCTACACCTTC. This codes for CASRQGNGGYTF.